Following are 6 T cell receptor beta chains from one sample sequenced in a study of blood T cells in healthy people across ages. Alongside a J-beta primer mix, a sample-barcoded 5' primer served in a second PCR lasting about 7 to 12 cycles. TCRdb reprocessed the 5' RACE reads with MiXCR, giving one entry per CDR3 protein. The sample holds 600,000 to 800,000 distinct CDR3 sequences; 21% are singletons and the top ten take 3.5% to 4%. Sequences were obtained from blood. These receptors were collected from a man aged 65 to 85 in good health.

The chain couples TRBV20-1 to TRBJ2-5; TRBD2 aligns across 13 bases. The DNA matches TRBJ2-1 better at its end, which makes the J call doubtful. This CDR3 has 14 residues. Germline V gene sequence: CDR1 DFQATT, CDR2 SNEGSKA (reference sequence). The CDR3 here is CSAGGLAGKNEQFF. The DNA for the CDR3 is TGCAGTGCTGGGGGACTAGCGGGGAAGAATGAGCAGTTCTTC.

There are a few counts of this clonotype. The chain has TRBV29-1 and TRBJ2-3; D uncertain. CDR3 length equals 11 residues. Germline V CDR1 and CDR2: SQVTM, ANQGSEA. Trimming removed 3 bases at V and 2 bases at J, with 3 bases between. The CDR3: CSVEITDTQYF. In DNA form, the CDR3 reads TGCAGCGTTGAGATCACAGATACGCAGTATTTT.

In this sample, this clonotype turned up a few times. The rearrangement joins TRBV10-3 to TRBJ2-5; 11 nucleotides agree with TRBD1. CDR1 and CDR2 (germline): ENHRY, SYGVKD. This CDR3 region has 15 residues. V was clipped by 3 bases and J by 4 bases; unmatched bases: 4. The CDR3: CAISETGTGGETQYF. The CDR3 region has the DNA TGTGCCATCAGTGAAACCGGGACAGGGGGAGAGACCCAGTACTTC.

This clonotype was found many times. The chain uses TRBV28 and TRBJ2-1; TRBD1 matches at 7 bases. This CDR3 comprises 14 residues. The trim removed 8 bases at V and 7 bases at J, leaving 11 bases unmatched. From germline, CDR1 is MDHEN and CDR2 SYDVKM. CDR3 DNA: TGTGCCAGCGCACAGGGGCTTCAGGGGAATGAGCAGTTCTTC. This encodes CASAQGLQGNEQFF.

The chain recombines TRBV28 with TRBJ2-5, with a tentative D call TRBD1 (6 bases). With the DNA end fitting TRBJ2-7 better, the J assignment may be wrong. From germline, CDR1 is MDHEN and CDR2 SYDVKM. The CDR3 contains 16 residues. CDR3 sequence: CASSLSGQRSSYEQYF. The CDR3 DNA sequence: TGTGCCAGCAGTTTATCAGGACAGAGAAGCTCCTACGAGCAGTACTTC.

The chain has TRBV6-4 and TRBJ2-3; the D gene is possibly TRBD2 (5 bases). The V end was cut by 0 bases, the J end by 5 bases, with 12 bases between. This CDR3 is 15 amino acids long. Germline V CDR1 and CDR2: MRHNA, SNTAGT. CDR3 in amino acids: CASSDSGIRGDTQYF. The CDR3 nucleotides read TGTGCCAGCAGTGACTCGGGTATCCGGGGAGATACGCAGTATTTT.